These 16 T cell receptor beta chains were all obtained from the same sample, sequenced in a study of somatic mutations in cytotoxic T cells in rheumatoid arthritis. TCRdb keeps only in-frame clones here, not all; method: immunoSEQ multiplex PCR. Here the sample spans 5,500 to 6,500 clones, roughly 82% being singletons. The sequencing sample was made of CD8+ T cells sorted from blood. Receptor source: a woman aged 45-65 years with rheumatoid arthritis.

This clone showed up just a few times. The V and J genes are TRBV9 and TRBJ2-3; 12 bases are a match to TRBD2. Trimming took 5 bases from V and 1 from J; bases not matched to a gene: 2. The CDR3 length is 15 residues. Germline loops: CDR1 SGDLS, CDR2 YYNGEE. CDR3: CASRRLAGGTDTQYF. For the CDR3, the DNA is TGTGCCAGCAGGCGACTAGCGGGGGGCACAGATACGCAGTATTTT.

The genes are TRBV9 and TRBJ2-3; a weak D match, TRBD1 (6 bases). This CDR3 contains 14 residues. V was trimmed by 6 bases and J by 1 base, leaving 12 bases between them. Germline V gene sequence: CDR1 SGDLS, CDR2 YYNGEE. CDR3 protein: CASTLGGGTDTQYF. The CDR3, as DNA: TGTGCCAGCACCCTAGGGGGAGGCACAGATACGCAGTATTTT.

This chain links TRBV9 with TRBJ2-7; 7 bases match TRBD1. Unmatched junction bases numbered 8, after V lost 3 bases and J lost 5 bases. This CDR3 is built from 14 residues. Germline V lookup: CDR1 SGDLS, CDR2 YYNGEE. CDR3 residues: CASSASYRGNEQYF. The DNA of the CDR3 is TGTGCCAGCAGCGCCTCGTACAGGGGTAACGAGCAGTACTTC.

The rearrangement links TRBV6-1 to TRBJ1-1; a possible D gene is TRBD1 (6 bases). The ends were cut back, 7 bases at V and 0 bases at J, with 12 bases in the middle. In germline, CDR1 is MNHNS, CDR2 SASEGT. CDR3 size: 14 residues. The CDR3 is CASNREIMNTEAFF. CDR3 coding DNA: TGTGCCAGCAACAGGGAGATCATGAACACTGAAGCTTTCTTT.

The CDR3 DNA sequence: TGTGCCAGCAGTTTATTCTCAGGGGGGAATGAGCAGTTCTTC. Translated: CASSLFSGGNEQFF. This rearrangement joins TRBV27 to TRBJ2-1; D might be TRBD1 (7 bases). Germline CDR1 and CDR2: MNHEY and SMNVEV (reference sequence). The CDR3 totals 14 residues. The V end was cut by 1 base, the J end by 7 bases, with 11 bases between.

The chain links TRBV2 to TRBJ2-5; a weak D match, TRBD2 (5 bases). Germline values: CDR1 SNHLY, CDR2 FYNNEI. This CDR3 comprises 13 residues. V was trimmed by 8 bases and J by 2 bases, leaving 12 bases between them. In DNA, the CDR3 is TGTGCCAGCGGTAAACGGGGTCAAGAGACCCAGTACTTC. Protein sequence: CASGKRGQETQYF.

This sequence joins TRBV9 and TRBJ1-3; D might be TRBD1 (5 bases). CDR1 SGDLS and CDR2 YYNGEE come from the germline V gene. CDR3 length equals 17 residues. Trimming left V 0 bases short and J 0 bases short, with 13 bases between. The CDR3 reads CASSVGGGTSSGNTIYF. The CDR3 coding sequence is TGTGCCAGCAGCGTAGGTGGAGGGACCAGCTCTGGAAACACCATATATTTT.

This clone is classed as hyperexpanded. The chain employs TRBV7-9 and TRBJ1-1; 9 bases agree with TRBD1. J lost 7 bases, V lost 4 bases, and 7 bases had no gene match. Germline V CDR1 and CDR2: SEHNR, FQNEAQ (reference sequence). The CDR3 is made up of 14 amino acids. CDR3 amino acids: CASSSDRGANEAFF. The CDR3 nucleotides are TGTGCCAGCAGCTCTGACAGGGGGGCGAATGAAGCTTTCTTT.

The chain recombines TRBV11-2 with TRBJ2-2, with 11 bases aligning to TRBD2. The V gene end was trimmed by 3 bases and the J gene end by 5 bases; junction bases not matched to a gene: 2. The V gene's germline CDR1 is SGHAT and CDR2 FQNNGV. The CDR3 totals 15 residues. The CDR3 bases are TGTGCCAGCAGCTTTGTAGCGGGAGGGACCGGGGAGCTGTTTTTT. It specifies CASSFVAGGTGELFF.

The chain combines TRBV25-1 with TRBJ2-1; 7 bases are a match to TRBD1. The CDR3 covers 16 residues. Germline loops: CDR1 MGHDK, CDR2 SYGVNS. Trimming at V came to 5 bases and at J to 2 bases, leaving 9 bases not matched to a gene. The CDR3 loop reads CASSPLTGITYNEQFF. The CDR3 DNA reads TGTGCCAGCAGTCCTCTGACAGGGATCACCTACAATGAGCAGTTCTTC.

This chain connects TRBV14 to TRBJ2-1, with 8 positions matching TRBD2. V dropped 4 bases and J dropped 11; count of bases not matched to a gene: 7. There are 13 residues in the CDR3. Per the germline V gene, CDR1 is SGHDN and CDR2 is FVKESK. CDR3 bases: TGTGCCAGCAGCCCCGTGACTAGCGCCCAGCAGTTCTTC. It encodes CASSPVTSAQQFF.

The chain links TRBV18 to TRBJ1-1; 7 nucleotides agree with TRBD1. Germline assignment: CDR1 KGHSH and CDR2 LQKENI. The junction had 9 bases not matched to a gene; V was cut back by 5 bases and J by 3 bases. The CDR3 extends over 15 amino acids. CDR3 coding DNA: TGTGCCAGCTCAGGCGCCGGGACAGAATACACTGAAGCTTTCTTT. This gives the protein CASSGAGTEYTEAFF.

This clone was counted once. The rearrangement links TRBV6-5 to TRBJ2-5, with D possibly matching TRBD2 (5 bases). From germline, CDR1 is MNHEY and CDR2 SVGAGI. Trimming shortened V by 8 bases and J by 2 bases, and 9 bases separated the two germline ends. The CDR3 spans 12 residues. CDR3 coding DNA: TGTGCCAGCGCGGACTTTCAAGAGACCCAGTACTTC. This sequence encodes CASADFQETQYF.

The chain carries TRBV15 and TRBJ1-5, with a weak D call TRBD1 (6 bases). The V gene lost 2 bases and the J gene lost 7 bases, with 15 bases spanning the gap. Germline V CDR1 and CDR2: LNHNV, YYDKDF (reference sequence). CDR3 length: 15 residues. DNA of the CDR3: TGTGCCACCAGCAGATTTACAGGGTTATCCCAGCCCCAGCATTTT. This codes for CATSRFTGLSQPQHF.

V and J are TRBV7-9 and TRBJ2-5, with no clear D. V lost 2 bases, J lost 4 bases, and 11 bases lay in between. Germline V gives CDR1 SEHNR, CDR2 FQNEAQ (reference sequence). This CDR3 spans 14 amino acids. The CDR3 protein is CASSLLDTLETQYF. CDR3 nucleotide sequence: TGTGCCAGCAGCTTACTCGACACCTTAGAGACCCAGTACTTC. The variable domain in full, with the rest retrieved from reference TRBV7-9 and TRBJ2-5, is DTGVSQNPRHKITKRGQNVTFRCDPISEHNRLYWYRQTLGQGPEFLTYFQNEAQLEKSRLLSDRFSAERPKGSFSTLEIQRTEQGDSAMYLCASSLLDTLETQYFGPGTRLLVL.

V gene TRBV25-1 combines with J gene TRBJ2-1, with D possibly being TRBD2 (6 bases). CDR1 MGHDK and CDR2 SYGVNS come from the germline V gene. V dropped 1 base and J dropped 8 bases, with 15 bases sitting between them. The CDR3 totals 15 residues. CDR3 sequence: CASSEWGEVTHEQFF. CDR3 nucleotides: TGTGCCAGCAGTGAATGGGGGGAGGTGACCCATGAGCAGTTCTTC.